A selection of T cell receptor beta chains follows, all from one sample in a study of blood T cell repertoires in COVID-19. TCRdb's table, derived via immunoSEQ multiplex PCR, lists solely in-frame clones and lacks some. The sample has 160,000 or so clones, more than 85% seen once; the top ten hold about 2%. The sample comprised peripheral blood. The receptor source for this set is a woman aged 55-70 years with COVID-19, enrolled during active disease. The CDR3 runs from the conserved cysteine through the conserved F or W. A D gene is named only where the DNA matches it firmly. The size of a clone is reported for some rows only, either as once, few or many, or as a class for expanded clones.

D gene,clone size,V gene,J gene,CDR3 DNA,CDR3 protein
NA,once,TRBV18,TRBJ2-7,TGTGCCAGCTCACCGACGGGGCCGGGACTGGATAGGAGCTCCTACGAGCAGTACTTC,CASSPTGPGLDRSSYEQYF
TRBD1,NA,TRBV28,TRBJ1-6,TGTGCCAGCAGGACAGAGGACGACAGGGAGTCTTCACCCCTCCACTTT,CASRTEDDRESSPLHF
NA,NA,TRBV19,TRBJ1-2,TGTGCCAGTAGCGTGGTTGTGGGGGGACCGGGTAAAGGCTACACCTTC,CASSVVVGGPGKGYTF
NA,NA,TRBV19,TRBJ2-2,TGTGCCAGTAGTATAGAACCACGGACAGCCGGGGAGCTGTTTTTT,CASSIEPRTAGELFF
TRBD1,NA,TRBV3-1/TRBV3-2,TRBJ1-6,TGTGCCAGCAGCCAGTCCAGGGACAGGCAAAATTCACCCCTCCACTTT,CASSQSRDRQNSPLHF
TRBD1,NA,TRBV6-2/TRBV6-3,TRBJ1-3,TGTGCCAGCAGTCCCGGGACAGGCACGTCTGGAAACACCATATATTTT,CASSPGTGTSGNTIYF
NA,NA,TRBV6-2/TRBV6-3,TRBJ1-2,TGTGCCAGCAGTTACTCGGGCCCAGGCTATGGCTACACCTTC,CASSYSGPGYGYTF
TRBD1,NA,TRBV10-3,TRBJ1-2,TGTGCCATCAGCGGCCTACAGGGGTCCTATGGCTACACCTTC,CAISGLQGSYGYTF
NA,NA,TRBV10-2,TRBJ1-1,TGCGCCAGCAGTGAGTCGATGGGGCGGTACACTGAAGCTTTCTTT,CASSESMGRYTEAFF
TRBD1,NA,TRBV6-2/TRBV6-3,TRBJ1-5,TGTGCCAGCAGCCCAGGGGGGCAGGGGGCATTTCAGCCCCAGCATTTT,CASSPGGQGAFQPQHF
TRBD1,NA,TRBV9,TRBJ1-5,TGTGCCAGCAGCGGCGGACAGGGGGCTCACCAGCCCCAGCATTTT,CASSGGQGAHQPQHF
TRBD1,NA,TRBV7-2,TRBJ1-3,TGTGCCAGTCGTACGACAGGGACTTCCTCTGGAAACACCATATATTTT,CASRTTGTSSGNTIYF
NA,once,TRBV7-3,TRBJ2-5,TGTGCCAGCAGCCGAACGGGATTACAAGAGACCCAGTACTTC,CASSRTGLQETQYF
TRBD1,NA,TRBV6-1,TRBJ1-2,TGTGCCAGCAGTGAAGCCGCAGGGGGCGAGGGCTATGGCTACACCTTC,CASSEAAGGEGYGYTF
NA,NA,TRBV5-4,TRBJ1-1,TGTGCCAGCAGCCTGGACAACGCCCTCAACACTGAAGCTTTCTTT,CASSLDNALNTEAFF
NA,few,TRBV15,TRBJ2-7,TGTGCCACCAGCAGACGGCGGGATACCTACGAGCAGTACTTC,CATSRRRDTYEQYF
TRBD2,NA,TRBV19,TRBJ2-7,TGTGCCAGTAGTCCATTCCCGACCCTAGCGGGACTAGCCTACGAGCAGTACTTC,CASSPFPTLAGLAYEQYF
TRBD1,NA,TRBV24-1,TRBJ1-2,TGTGCCACCAGTGATTCGGACAGGGTGAATGGCTACACCTTC,CATSDSDRVNGYTF
NA,once,TRBV29-1,TRBJ1-1,TGCAGCGATCAAGGACAGATGAACACTGAAGCTTTCTTT,CSDQGQMNTEAFF
NA,NA,TRBV2,TRBJ1-1,TGTGCCAGCAGGGTGGACAGAACCTCGAACACTGAAGCTTTCTTT,CASRVDRTSNTEAFF
NA,NA,TRBV9,TRBJ2-5,TGTGCCAGCAGCGTAGCTGGGGGGGCAGGCGAGACCCAGTACTTC,CASSVAGGAGETQYF
NA,NA,TRBV7-2,TRBJ2-6,TGTGCCAGCAGCCCCCAATCTCCGAACACTGGGGCCAACGTCCTGACTTTC,CASSPQSPNTGANVLTF
TRBD1,NA,TRBV19,TRBJ2-1,TGTGCCAGTAGTATCTGGACAGGGGGTCACAATGAGCAGTTCTTC,CASSIWTGGHNEQFF
NA,NA,TRBV5-5,TRBJ2-1,TGTGCCAGCATCACTGCAGGGAACTTTTACAATGAGCAGTTCTTC,CASITAGNFYNEQFF
TRBD1,NA,TRBV2,TRBJ2-6,TGTGCCAGCAGCCCCGGGACAGGGACACGTAGCTACTCTGGGGCCAACGTCCTGACTTTC,CASSPGTGTRSYSGANVLTF
NA,NA,TRBV24-1,TRBJ2-3,TGTGCCACCAGTGGCGGGGGCACAGATACGCAGTATTTT,CATSGGGTDTQYF
NA,NA,TRBV30,TRBJ2-5,TGTGCCTGGAAGCCCCTGTTCCTATTGGAGACCCAGTACTTC,CAWKPLFLLETQYF
NA,NA,TRBV27,TRBJ1-4,TGTGCCAGCAGTGTTCAGACAACTAATGAAAAACTGTTTTTT,CASSVQTTNEKLFF
NA,NA,TRBV3-1/TRBV3-2,TRBJ1-1,TGTGCCAGCAGCCAAGACTTGGGTTGGGGGAGGGAGCTTGGGAACACTGAAGCTTTCTTT,CASSQDLGWGRELGNTEAFF
TRBD1,NA,TRBV10-3,TRBJ1-1,TGTGCCATCAGGGTTACAGGGGGCGAGTTTAACACTGAAGCTTTCTTT,CAIRVTGGEFNTEAFF
NA,NA,TRBV10-3,TRBJ1-1,TGTGCCATCAGTGAGTCCCGCACTGAAGCTTTCTTT,CAISESRTEAFF
NA,once,TRBV19,TRBJ1-1,TGTGCCAGTAGTATCGCGGCGGGATTCCCTGAAGCTTTCTTT,CASSIAAGFPEAFF
TRBD1,NA,TRBV2,TRBJ1-5,TGTGCCAGCAGAGCCGGGACAGGCGAATATAGCAATCAGCCCCAGCATTTT,CASRAGTGEYSNQPQHF
NA,NA,TRBV3-1/TRBV3-2,TRBJ1-1,TGTGCCAGCAGCCAAGAGCACAGGGCTTTCTTT,CASSQEHRAFF
TRBD1,NA,TRBV5-6,TRBJ1-1,TGTGCCAGCAGCTTGGGCACCGGGACAGGGTATGAAGCTTTCTTT,CASSLGTGTGYEAFF